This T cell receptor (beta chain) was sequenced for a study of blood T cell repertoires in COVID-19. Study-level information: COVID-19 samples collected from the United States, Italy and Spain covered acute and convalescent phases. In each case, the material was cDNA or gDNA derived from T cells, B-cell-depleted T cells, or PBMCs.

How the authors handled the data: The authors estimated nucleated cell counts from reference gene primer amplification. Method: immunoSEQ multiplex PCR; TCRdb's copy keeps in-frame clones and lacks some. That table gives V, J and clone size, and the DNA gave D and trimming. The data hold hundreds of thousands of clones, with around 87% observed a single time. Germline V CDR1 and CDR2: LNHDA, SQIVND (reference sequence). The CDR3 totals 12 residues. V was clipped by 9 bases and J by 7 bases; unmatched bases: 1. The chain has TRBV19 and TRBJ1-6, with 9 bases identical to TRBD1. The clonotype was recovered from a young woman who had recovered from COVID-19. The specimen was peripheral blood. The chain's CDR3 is CASGQGNSPLHF. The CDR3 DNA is TGTGCCAGCGGACAGGGGAATTCACCCCTCCACTTT.